This is a list of T cell receptor beta chains from one sample in a study of human T cells and chemical hapten exposure. TCRdb called the 5' RACE reads again in MiXCR, with one record for every CDR3 protein. The table shows roughly 81,000 distinct CDR3 sequences, with 7.7% occurring only once. The source is a male donor in good health. CDR3s include the opening cysteine and the closing phenylalanine or tryptophan. The D gene is left open where the match is weak. Rows give clone size only sometimes, using once, few, many, or a class for an expanded clone.

v_call: TRBV27; clone_size: few; j_call: TRBJ1-6; d_call: -; cdr3_nt: TGTGCCAGCAGTTTATCTCCCGGGAGGGGAGGATCACCCCTCCACTTT; cdr3_aa: CASSLSPGRGGSPLHF
v_call: TRBV7-9; clone_size: few; j_call: TRBJ2-7; d_call: TRBD1; cdr3_nt: TGTGCCAGCAGCTCACAGGGGAATCGCGAGCAGTACTTC; cdr3_aa: CASSSQGNREQYF
v_call: TRBV11-2; clone_size: many; j_call: TRBJ1-1; d_call: TRBD1; cdr3_nt: TGTGCCAGCAGCCCGTCACAGGGGACAGTTTCTTTGAACACTGAAGCTTTCTTT; cdr3_aa: CASSPSQGTVSLNTEAFF
v_call: TRBV7-2; clone_size: -; j_call: TRBJ2-7; d_call: TRBD1; cdr3_nt: TGTGCCAGCAGCGAGAGACAGGGTAGCTCCTACGAGCAGTACTTC; cdr3_aa: CASSERQGSSYEQYF
v_call: TRBV3-1; clone_size: few; j_call: TRBJ2-1; d_call: TRBD2; cdr3_nt: TGTGCCAGCAGGGAACTAGCGGGAGGGCTTGATGAGCAGTTCTTC; cdr3_aa: CASRELAGGLDEQFF
v_call: TRBV3-1; clone_size: few; j_call: TRBJ2-3; d_call: -; cdr3_nt: TGTGCCAGCAGCCAAAGAAATGGACTCCTCCTGGCAGATACGCAGTATTTT; cdr3_aa: CASSQRNGLLLADTQYF
v_call: TRBV20-1; clone_size: many; j_call: TRBJ2-3; d_call: -; cdr3_nt: TGCAGTGCTAGAGCAGGTAGCGGCACAGATACGCAGTATTTT; cdr3_aa: CSARAGSGTDTQYF
v_call: TRBV4-3; clone_size: -; j_call: TRBJ1-5; d_call: -; cdr3_nt: TGCGCCAGCAGCCGCACAGATAAAACACAGCCCCAGCATTTT; cdr3_aa: CASSRTDKTQPQHF
v_call: TRBV4-3; clone_size: many; j_call: TRBJ1-6; d_call: -; cdr3_nt: TGCGCCAGCGGCCGGGGGGATAATTCACCCCTCCACTTT; cdr3_aa: CASGRGDNSPLHF
v_call: TRBV6-6; clone_size: many; j_call: TRBJ1-5; d_call: -; cdr3_nt: TGTGCCAGCAGTTCACCCGGACAGCTAAGCAATCAGCCCCAGCATTTT; cdr3_aa: CASSSPGQLSNQPQHF
v_call: TRBV20-1; clone_size: many; j_call: TRBJ2-7; d_call: TRBD1; cdr3_nt: TGCAGTGCCTGGGACAGGGAGGGGTACGAGCAGTACTTC; cdr3_aa: CSAWDREGYEQYF
v_call: TRBV9; clone_size: -; j_call: TRBJ2-2; d_call: -; cdr3_nt: TGTGCCAGCAGCCCCGGAATCGGTAGAATAGCCGGGGAGCTGTTTTTT; cdr3_aa: CASSPGIGRIAGELFF
v_call: TRBV6-1; clone_size: many; j_call: TRBJ2-5; d_call: -; cdr3_nt: TGTGCCAGCAGTGAAGCAGAAGGGGCAGGTGGAGAGACCCAGTACTTC; cdr3_aa: CASSEAEGAGGETQYF
v_call: TRBV25-1; clone_size: -; j_call: TRBJ1-5; d_call: -; cdr3_nt: TGTGCCAGCAGTGGGTCTCTGGGTGATCATAGCAATCAGCCCCAGCATTTT; cdr3_aa: CASSGSLGDHSNQPQHF
v_call: TRBV5-5; clone_size: once; j_call: TRBJ2-7; d_call: TRBD1; cdr3_nt: TGTGCCAGCAGCCTTGGACAGGGGGTTTCCGAGCAGTACTTC; cdr3_aa: CASSLGQGVSEQYF
v_call: TRBV5-1; clone_size: few; j_call: TRBJ1-1; d_call: -; cdr3_nt: TGCGCCAGCAGCTTGATGGCCGGGACGGTGAACACTGAAGCTTTCTTT; cdr3_aa: CASSLMAGTVNTEAFF
v_call: TRBV29-1; clone_size: many; j_call: TRBJ2-5; d_call: TRBD1; cdr3_nt: TGCAGCGTACTGGACAGGGTAGCGGAGACCCAGTACTTC; cdr3_aa: CSVLDRVAETQYF
v_call: TRBV20-1; clone_size: many; j_call: TRBJ2-7; d_call: -; cdr3_nt: TGCAGTGCATCTCCGACAGTACCACCCTACGAGCAGTACTTC; cdr3_aa: CSASPTVPPYEQYF
v_call: TRBV9; clone_size: -; j_call: TRBJ2-2; d_call: -; cdr3_nt: TGTGCCAGCAGCGTAGAGGCAGCCGACGGGGAGCTGTTTTTT; cdr3_aa: CASSVEAADGELFF
v_call: TRBV12-3/TRBV12-4; clone_size: few; j_call: TRBJ1-2; d_call: -; cdr3_nt: TGTGCCAGCAGTTTAACCAGATCTAACTATGGCTACACCTTC; cdr3_aa: CASSLTRSNYGYTF
v_call: TRBV14; clone_size: -; j_call: TRBJ2-3; d_call: TRBD2; cdr3_nt: TGTGCCAGCAGCCAAGGTCGGACTAGCGGGACCACAGATACGCAGTATTTT; cdr3_aa: CASSQGRTSGTTDTQYF
v_call: TRBV20-1; clone_size: -; j_call: TRBJ1-1; d_call: -; cdr3_nt: TGCAGTGCTAGGGCTCCTTTCAGGGGCCTCACTGGGAACACTGAAGCTTTCTTT; cdr3_aa: CSARAPFRGLTGNTEAFF
v_call: TRBV30; clone_size: few; j_call: TRBJ2-7; d_call: -; cdr3_nt: TGTGCCTGGAGTGTATTGGCGGAAGGGGTCGAGCAGTACTTC; cdr3_aa: CAWSVLAEGVEQYF
v_call: TRBV29-1; clone_size: many; j_call: TRBJ2-7; d_call: TRBD1; cdr3_nt: TGCAGCGTTGACCCGACAGGGAGAAGAAACGAGCAGTACTTC; cdr3_aa: CSVDPTGRRNEQYF
v_call: TRBV5-4; clone_size: -; j_call: TRBJ2-2; d_call: -; cdr3_nt: TGTGCCAGCAGCTTGGGTCCAGGCCAATTCACCGGGGAGCTGTTTTTT; cdr3_aa: CASSLGPGQFTGELFF
v_call: TRBV5-1; clone_size: many; j_call: TRBJ2-1; d_call: -; cdr3_nt: TGCGCCAGCAGCTTGGGACTAATGTCTGGAAATGAGCAGTTCTTC; cdr3_aa: CASSLGLMSGNEQFF
v_call: TRBV14; clone_size: few; j_call: TRBJ2-7; d_call: TRBD2; cdr3_nt: TGTGCCAGCAGCCAAGGTAGCGGGAGCTCCCGGGAATACGAGCAGTACTTC; cdr3_aa: CASSQGSGSSREYEQYF
v_call: TRBV19; clone_size: few; j_call: TRBJ1-5; d_call: -; cdr3_nt: TGTGCCAGTACCCCTGGGTTAGCAAGAACGACCCAGCATTTT; cdr3_aa: CASTPGLARTTQHF
v_call: TRBV5-1; clone_size: -; j_call: TRBJ1-1; d_call: -; cdr3_nt: TGCGCCAGCAGCTGGATGACAGAGGGCGCGGAAGCTTTCTTT; cdr3_aa: CASSWMTEGAEAFF
v_call: TRBV6-2/TRBV6-3; clone_size: -; j_call: TRBJ2-5; d_call: -; cdr3_nt: TGTGCCAGCAGTTACGTCAGGAGCAAAGAGACCCAGTACTTC; cdr3_aa: CASSYVRSKETQYF
v_call: TRBV30; clone_size: -; j_call: TRBJ1-1; d_call: -; cdr3_nt: TGTGCCTGGAGTACAACGGGGTACACTGAAGCTTTCTTT; cdr3_aa: CAWSTTGYTEAFF
v_call: TRBV7-9; clone_size: few; j_call: TRBJ2-6; d_call: TRBD2; cdr3_nt: TGTGCCAGCAGCCCGGCCCGGACTAGGTTCTCTGGGGCCAACGTCCTGACTTTC; cdr3_aa: CASSPARTRFSGANVLTF
v_call: TRBV29-1; clone_size: few; j_call: TRBJ2-1; d_call: TRBD2; cdr3_nt: TGCAGCGTTGAGGGACTAGCGGGGGTTAATGAGCAGTTCTTC; cdr3_aa: CSVEGLAGVNEQFF
v_call: TRBV29-1; clone_size: -; j_call: TRBJ2-2; d_call: TRBD1; cdr3_nt: TGCAGCGTAGAATGGGACAGTTTTAACACCGGGGAGCTGTTTTTT; cdr3_aa: CSVEWDSFNTGELFF
v_call: TRBV7-9; clone_size: many; j_call: TRBJ2-1; d_call: TRBD2; cdr3_nt: TGTGCCAGCAGCTTAACGACTAGCGGGAGGGTGAATGAGCAGTTCTTC; cdr3_aa: CASSLTTSGRVNEQFF
v_call: TRBV13; clone_size: many; j_call: TRBJ2-5; d_call: -; cdr3_nt: TGTGCCAGCAGTACTAGGCATAGTTCTGAGACCCAGTACTTC; cdr3_aa: CASSTRHSSETQYF
v_call: TRBV19; clone_size: few; j_call: TRBJ1-2; d_call: -; cdr3_nt: TGTGCCAGTAGTCCGGACAGTAGTTCAGACTACACCTTC; cdr3_aa: CASSPDSSSDYTF
v_call: TRBV2; clone_size: many; j_call: TRBJ1-5; d_call: -; cdr3_nt: TGTGCCAGCAAGCTAGGGCAGTCGAGCAATCAGCCCCAGCATTTT; cdr3_aa: CASKLGQSSNQPQHF
v_call: TRBV9; clone_size: many; j_call: TRBJ2-1; d_call: -; cdr3_nt: TGTGCCAGCAGCGTAGCGGAGACCTACAATGAGCAGTTCTTC; cdr3_aa: CASSVAETYNEQFF
v_call: TRBV6-1; clone_size: -; j_call: TRBJ1-5; d_call: TRBD1; cdr3_nt: TGTGCCAGCCGGGGACAGGGGGTTGTCGGCAATCAGCCCCAGCATTTT; cdr3_aa: CASRGQGVVGNQPQHF
v_call: TRBV5-6; clone_size: -; j_call: TRBJ1-1; d_call: -; cdr3_nt: TGTGCCAGCAGCTTCCCAGGGCGCGGAACCACTGAAGCTTTCTTT; cdr3_aa: CASSFPGRGTTEAFF
v_call: TRBV7-8; clone_size: -; j_call: TRBJ2-3; d_call: -; cdr3_nt: TGTGCCAGCAGCTCCGGGACCACTACAGATACGCAGTATTTT; cdr3_aa: CASSSGTTTDTQYF
v_call: TRBV20-1; clone_size: -; j_call: TRBJ2-7; d_call: -; cdr3_nt: TGCAGTGCTAGAGATAGGTACCGGGGCAGCTTAATATACGAGCAGTACTTC; cdr3_aa: CSARDRYRGSLIYEQYF
v_call: TRBV24-1; clone_size: few; j_call: TRBJ2-1; d_call: -; cdr3_nt: TGTGCCACCACGGCGGGGACGTACAATGAGCAGTTCTTC; cdr3_aa: CATTAGTYNEQFF
v_call: TRBV27; clone_size: many; j_call: TRBJ2-5; d_call: TRBD1; cdr3_nt: TGTGCCAGCGCCCCCAGGGGGCCGGGAGAGACCCAGTACTTC; cdr3_aa: CASAPRGPGETQYF
v_call: TRBV7-2; clone_size: many; j_call: TRBJ2-4; d_call: -; cdr3_nt: TGTGCCAGCAGCCCCTATTTGGGCGGTTACAAAAACATTCAGTACTTC; cdr3_aa: CASSPYLGGYKNIQYF
v_call: TRBV12-3/TRBV12-4; clone_size: few; j_call: TRBJ1-5; d_call: -; cdr3_nt: TGTGCCAGCAGGCCTCGGGGTGGCAATCAGCCCCAGCATTTT; cdr3_aa: CASRPRGGNQPQHF
v_call: TRBV6-2/TRBV6-3; clone_size: -; j_call: TRBJ2-6; d_call: -; cdr3_nt: TGTGCCAGCAACCTCAGGCGGGGGCCGTCGAGGTGGGTCGCCTCTGGGGCCAACGTCCTGACTTTC; cdr3_aa: CASNLRRGPSRWVASGANVLTF